This T cell receptor (beta chain) emerged from a study of T cell responses to AZD1222 COVID-19 vaccine. Whole-study results and caveats: Across spike, vaccine-associated CD4 TCRs were found, dominant at 160-218 and 743-854. Close to half of spike-specific TCRs reportedly recognize unmutated variant regions.

Concerning this clone: Its antigen remains unknown.

The protocol was immunoSEQ multiplex PCR, while the TCRdb copy is restricted to in-frame clones and leaves out a portion. The data show about 80,000 clones, approximately 83% seen once. This CDR3 is built from 13 residues. Germline assignment: CDR1 MNHEY and CDR2 SVGEGT. Trimming pared 1 base from V and 5 bases from J, leaving 8 bases between. The gene calls are TRBV6-2 or TRBV6-3 and TRBJ1-1, with unresolved D. The sample in question was peripheral blood, obtained 28 days after the second AZD1222 dose. This receptor was obtained from an adult who received the AZD1222 COVID-19 vaccine. For the CDR3, the DNA is TGTGCCAGCAGTTACTTCGTCGGGACTGAAGCTTTCTTT. As protein: CASSYFVGTEAFF.